A selection of T cell receptor beta chains follows, all from one sample in a study of STAT5B mutations in CD4+ large granular lymphocyte leukemia. The table came from immunoSEQ multiplex PCR; TCRdb's copy has only in-frame clones and leaves some out. The sample has 7,500 to 8,500 clones; around three quarters are singletons. Sequencing was performed on PBMCs. These TCRs come from a woman in her sixties or seventies with CD4+ T-cell large granular lymphocyte leukemia. The CDR3 runs from the conserved cysteine through the conserved F or W. Fields, in order: CDR3 DNA, CDR3 protein, CDR3 length, clone size, V gene, D gene, J gene. D genes are given only for firm matches. Clone size is shown for a subset of rows, as once, few, many or a class of expanded clone.

TGTGCCAGCAGCTTGGAAGGGGGCTATGGCTACACCTTC	CASSLEGGYGYTF	13	-	TRBV5-4	-	TRBJ1-2
TGTGCCAGCAGCAAAAGTCGGAGGGAGGGGGCTCTTGAAGCTTTCTTT	CASSKSRREGALEAFF	16	few	TRBV11-2	TRBD1	TRBJ1-1
TGTGCCAGTAGTAGCGGGACAGATTACACTGAAGCTTTCTTT	CASSSGTDYTEAFF	14	-	TRBV19	TRBD1	TRBJ1-1
TGTGCCAGCAGTCCTCAGCGGGAGGGCCTCCACAATGAGCAGTTCTTC	CASSPQREGLHNEQFF	16	-	TRBV27	TRBD2	TRBJ2-1
TGTGCCAGCGACGGAGGTCTCATGAACACTGAAGCTTTCTTT	CASDGGLMNTEAFF	14	-	TRBV2	-	TRBJ1-1
TGCAGCGTTGTAGTTCGGGACGCTGAAGCTTTCTTT	CSVVVRDAEAFF	12	-	TRBV29-1	-	TRBJ1-1
TGTGCCAGCCAAAGGGTGGGAGGGAGCTACGAGCAGTACTTC	CASQRVGGSYEQYF	14	-	TRBV7-8	TRBD2	TRBJ2-7
TGTGCCAGTAGTATATTTCCGGGGGCGAACACCGGGGAGCTGTTTTTT	CASSIFPGANTGELFF	16	-	TRBV19	-	TRBJ2-2
TGTGCCAGCAGTCCCGACAGGGGAGTTGGTGGCTACACCTTC	CASSPDRGVGGYTF	14	-	TRBV6-1	TRBD1	TRBJ1-2
TGTGCCTGGAGCCTGGGACAGGGAAATTCACCCCTCCACTTT	CAWSLGQGNSPLHF	14	-	TRBV30	TRBD1	TRBJ1-6
TGTGCCAGCAGCTCGCGGGGACAGTATGAAAAACTGTTTTTT	CASSSRGQYEKLFF	14	-	TRBV13	TRBD1	TRBJ1-4
TGTGCCAGCACCGGAGCCGGGAACTCTGGAAACACCATATATTTT	CASTGAGNSGNTIYF	15	-	TRBV28	-	TRBJ1-3
TGCAGCGTAATATTGACAGGGGGCATTTACGAGCAGTACTTC	CSVILTGGIYEQYF	14	-	TRBV29-1	TRBD1	TRBJ2-7
TGTGCCAGCAGTGACCAGGGGGCCGGCGAGACCCAGTACTTC	CASSDQGAGETQYF	14	-	TRBV2	TRBD1	TRBJ2-5
TGCGCCAGCAGCTTGTGGCGGGAGTCCGGCAATGAGCAGTTCTTC	CASSLWRESGNEQFF	15	few	TRBV5-1	TRBD2	TRBJ2-1
TGTGCCAGCAGCACTGGACTAGCGGGGTGGGATACGCAGTATTTT	CASSTGLAGWDTQYF	15	-	TRBV7-9	TRBD2	TRBJ2-3
TGCGCCAGCAGCCCTTCCTTCAACAATGAGCAGTTCTTC	CASSPSFNNEQFF	13	-	TRBV4-3	-	TRBJ2-1
TGTGCCAGCAGTGAATCCCTACAGGGTTCGGAGGGCAATCAGCCCCAGCATTTT	CASSESLQGSEGNQPQHF	18	-	TRBV2	-	TRBJ1-5
TGTGCCAGCAGCCCAAAGGGGGACACCGGGGAGCTGTTTTTT	CASSPKGDTGELFF	14	-	TRBV7-7	-	TRBJ2-2
TGCGCCAGCAGCTTGGACGGGACAGCCTATGGCTACACCTTC	CASSLDGTAYGYTF	14	-	TRBV5-1	TRBD1	TRBJ1-2